A single sample is the source of the 13 T cell receptor beta chains below, sequenced in a study of control samples from healthy donors and cancer patients. Sequencing was performed with immunoSEQ multiplex PCR; in TCRdb, only in-frame clones are kept and a portion is missing. The repertoire consists of about 100,000 clones, with about 90% occurring once and the leading ten covering over 15%. The specimen sequenced was blood. Receptor source: a woman between 45 and 60 years old in good health.

The chain couples TRBV7-2 to TRBJ1-2; D might be TRBD1 (5 bases). Trimming removed 4 bases at V and 4 bases at J, with 13 bases between. Germline CDR1 SGHTA, CDR2 FQGNSA. CDR3 size: 14 residues. The CDR3: CASSSDYGAYGYTF. DNA for the CDR3: TGTGCCAGCAGCTCGGACTATGGGGCCTATGGCTACACCTTC. Variable domain in full (rest from reference TRBV7-2 and TRBJ1-2): GAGVSQSPSNKVTEKGKDVELRCDPISGHTALYWYRQSLGQGLEFLIYFQGNSAPDKSGLPSDRFSAERTGGSVSTLTIQRTQQEDSAVYLCASSSDYGAYGYTFGSGTRLTVV.

This chain links TRBV12-5 with TRBJ1-1; D remains unclear. Germline V gene lookup returns CDR1 LGHNT and CDR2 FRNRAP. The CDR3 extends over 14 amino acids. Trimming removed 6 bases from V and 1 base from J, with 12 bases in between. The CDR3 sequence: CASGLTGPNTEAFF. CDR3 nucleotides: TGTGCTAGTGGCCTTACCGGCCCGAACACTGAAGCTTTCTTT.

In regard to this clone: This likely comes from a read error, as the CDR3 has no conserved phenylalanine or tryptophan at its end. The DNA is left out, because the CDR3 cannot be placed on it with certainty; the CDR3 is given as TCRdb lists it. The rearrangement joins TRBV6-1 to TRBJ1-2; the D call TRBD1 from the table was never checked on the DNA. Germline CDR1 MNHNS, CDR2 SASEGT. The CDR3 adds up to 13 amino acids, both ends counted. This CDR3 is CASSEPTGTASFS.

This chain links TRBV30 with TRBJ2-2; 8 positions match TRBD2. Germline-derived CDR1 and CDR2 are GTSNPN and SVGIG (reference sequence). The CDR3 totals 13 residues. Trimming at V came to 5 bases and at J to 6 bases, leaving 5 bases not matched to a gene. For the CDR3, the DNA is TGTGCCTGGGGGCGGGGGGTCGCCGGGGAGCTGTTTTTT. As protein: CAWGRGVAGELFF.

The rearrangement joins TRBV30 to TRBJ1-1; D ambiguous. Germline loops: CDR1 GTSNPN, CDR2 SVGIG (reference sequence). This CDR3 has 12 amino acids. V was cut by 0 bases and J by 6 bases, with 8 bases left in between. CDR3 sequence (DNA): TGTGCCTGGAGTGTACAAAGCCCTGAAGCTTTCTTT. Encoded protein: CAWSVQSPEAFF.

This chain links TRBV3-1 (or the pseudogene TRBV3-2) with TRBJ1-2; no definite D call. This CDR3 is built from 14 residues. Germline V lookup: CDR1 LGHDT, CDR2 YNNKEL (reference sequence). V was shortened by 9 bases and J by 2 bases, with 16 bases between the two germline ends. CDR3 nucleotide sequence: TGTGCCAGTTCTGCCGGCGGAGGGAACTATGGCTACACCTTC. It codes for CASSAGGGNYGYTF.

This chain joins TRBV14 and TRBJ2-7, with unresolved D. V was clipped by 4 bases and J by 1 base, with 11 bases between them. Germline V CDR1 and CDR2: SGHDN, FVKESK. This CDR3 spans 14 amino acids. The CDR3: CASSPHGGSYEQYV. DNA of the CDR3: TGTGCCAGCAGCCCCCATGGCGGATCCTACGAGCAGTACGTC.

As to this clone: One junction end disagrees with the germline gene, perhaps due to a read error. V usage is TRBV5-8 and J usage is TRBJ2-2; 8 bases agree with TRBD1. The germline V gene encodes CDR1 SGHTS and CDR2 YDEGEE. The CDR3 extends over 16 amino acids. CDR3 region: CASSLGRTGNPGELFF. The CDR3 nucleotides read TGTGCCAGCAGCTTGGGCCGGACAGGGAACCCCGGGGAGCTGTTTTTT.

The rearrangement uses TRBV28 and TRBJ1-4; 7 bases agree with TRBD1. Germline V lookup: CDR1 MDHEN, CDR2 SYDVKM. Germline trimming cut 3 bases from V and 2 bases from J; bases unmatched to any gene: 18. The CDR3 has 20 residues. CDR3 amino acids: CASSLGWGGGRGATNEKLFF. Written as DNA, the CDR3 is TGTGCCAGCAGTTTGGGTTGGGGAGGGGGCAGAGGTGCGACTAATGAAAAACTGTTTTTT.

This clone has just a few counts. The chain employs TRBV7-9 and TRBJ1-5, with 7 bases identical to TRBD1. The germline V gene has CDR1 SEHNR and CDR2 FQNEAQ (reference sequence). The CDR3 sequence is 14 residues long. With 5 bases clipped from V and 3 bases from J, the junction kept 4 bases outside the gene matches. CDR3 region: CASSRTGLNQPQHF. The CDR3 nucleotides read TGTGCCAGCAGCCGGACAGGTCTCAATCAGCCCCAGCATTTT.

The V and J genes are TRBV4-3 and TRBJ2-1; 13 bases fit TRBD2. Germline CDR1 and CDR2: LGHNA and YSLEER. The CDR3 is 14 residues long. The V segment lost 1 base and the J segment 10 bases; nucleotides outside the gene matches: 1. The CDR3 sequence is CASSQGGLAGEQFF. The DNA of the CDR3 is TGCGCCAGCAGCCAAGGGGGACTAGCGGGAGAGCAGTTCTTC.

This sequence joins TRBV10-1 and TRBJ2-1; TRBD2 might be the D (5 bases). Germline V lookup: CDR1 WNHNN, CDR2 SYGVQD (reference sequence). The CDR3 loop spans 15 amino acids. V was clipped by 2 bases and J by 0 bases, with 8 bases between them. CDR3 loop: CASSEEGSSYNEQFF. Written as DNA, the CDR3 is TGCGCCAGCAGTGAGGAGGGTAGCTCCTACAATGAGCAGTTCTTC.

The rearrangement links TRBV12-3 or TRBV12-4 to TRBJ1-3, with D unresolved. The ends were cut back, 2 bases at V and 11 bases at J, with 4 bases in the middle. The CDR3 covers 10 residues. The CDR3 is CASSLFPIYF. DNA of the CDR3: TGTGCCAGCAGTTTATTCCCCATATATTTT.